This T cell receptor beta chain was obtained from a study of blood T cell repertoires in COVID-19. Study details: Nucleic acid was either cDNA or gDNA, and it came from T cells, B-cell-depleted T cells, or PBMCs.

There are 12 residues in the CDR3. The germline V gene encodes CDR1 KGHSH and CDR2 LQKENI. The V end lost 3 bases, the J end lost 2 bases, and 2 bases lay between the germline ends. Data came from immunoSEQ multiplex PCR; TCRdb stores just in-frame clones and leaves some out. The sample consists of 310,000 or so clones, 65% to 85% of them appearing once. The chain uses TRBV18 and TRBJ2-1; D call uncertain. The sample was peripheral blood. The clonotype comes from a woman between 50 and 59 years old with acute or convalescent COVID-19. Here the CDR3 DNA reads TGTGCCAGCTCACCTACCTACAATGAGCAGTTCTTC. Its protein is CASSPTYNEQFF.